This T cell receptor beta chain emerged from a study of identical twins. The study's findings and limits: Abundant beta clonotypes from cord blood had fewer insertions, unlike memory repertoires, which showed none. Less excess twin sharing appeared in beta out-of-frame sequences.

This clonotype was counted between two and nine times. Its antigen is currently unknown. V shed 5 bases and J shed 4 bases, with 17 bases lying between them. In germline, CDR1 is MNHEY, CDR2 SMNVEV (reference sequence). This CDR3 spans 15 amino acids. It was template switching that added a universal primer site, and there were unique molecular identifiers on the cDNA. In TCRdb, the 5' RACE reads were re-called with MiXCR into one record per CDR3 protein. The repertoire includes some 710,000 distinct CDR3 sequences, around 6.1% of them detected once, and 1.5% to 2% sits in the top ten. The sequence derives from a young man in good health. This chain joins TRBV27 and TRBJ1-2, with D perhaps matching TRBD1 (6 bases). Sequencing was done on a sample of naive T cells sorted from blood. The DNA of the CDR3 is TGTGCCAGCAGTCCACAGACAGGAGGGTTCTATGGCTACACCTTC. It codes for CASSPQTGGFYGYTF.